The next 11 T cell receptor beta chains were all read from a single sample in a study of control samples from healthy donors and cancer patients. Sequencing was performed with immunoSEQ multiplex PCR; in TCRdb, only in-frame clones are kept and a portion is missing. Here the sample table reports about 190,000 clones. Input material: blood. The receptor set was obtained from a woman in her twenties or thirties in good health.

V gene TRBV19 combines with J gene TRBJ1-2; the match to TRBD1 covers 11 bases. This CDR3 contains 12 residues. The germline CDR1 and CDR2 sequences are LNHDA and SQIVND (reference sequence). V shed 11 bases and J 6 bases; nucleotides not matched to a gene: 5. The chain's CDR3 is CASGQGANGYTF. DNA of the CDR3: TGTGCCTCTGGACAGGGGGCTAATGGCTACACCTTC.

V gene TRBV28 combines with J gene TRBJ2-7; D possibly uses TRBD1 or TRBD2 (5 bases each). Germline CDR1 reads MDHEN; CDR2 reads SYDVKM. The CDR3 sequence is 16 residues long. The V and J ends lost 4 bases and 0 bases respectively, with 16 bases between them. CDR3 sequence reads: CASSSPGQESSYEQYF. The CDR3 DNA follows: TGTGCCAGCAGTTCTCCGGGGCAAGAAAGCTCCTACGAGCAGTACTTC.

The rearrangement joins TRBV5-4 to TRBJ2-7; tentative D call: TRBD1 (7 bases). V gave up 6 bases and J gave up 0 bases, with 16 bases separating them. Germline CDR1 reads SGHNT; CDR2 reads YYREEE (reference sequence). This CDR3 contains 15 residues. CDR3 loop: CASTTQGGFSYEQYF. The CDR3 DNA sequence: TGTGCCAGCACTACCCAGGGGGGCTTCTCCTACGAGCAGTACTTC.

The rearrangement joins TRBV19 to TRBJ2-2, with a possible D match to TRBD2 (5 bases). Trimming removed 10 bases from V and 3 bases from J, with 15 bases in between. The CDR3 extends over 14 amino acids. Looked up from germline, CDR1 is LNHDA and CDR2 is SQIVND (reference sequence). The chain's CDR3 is CATTSGMDTGELFF. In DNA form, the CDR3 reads TGTGCCACAACTTCGGGGATGGACACCGGGGAGCTGTTTTTT. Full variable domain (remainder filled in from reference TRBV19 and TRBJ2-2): DGGITQSPKYLFRKEGQNVTLSCEQNLNHDAMYWYRQDPGQGLRLIYYSQIVNDFQKGDIAEGYSVSREKKESFPLTVTSAQKNPTAFYLCATTSGMDTGELFFGEGSRLTVL.

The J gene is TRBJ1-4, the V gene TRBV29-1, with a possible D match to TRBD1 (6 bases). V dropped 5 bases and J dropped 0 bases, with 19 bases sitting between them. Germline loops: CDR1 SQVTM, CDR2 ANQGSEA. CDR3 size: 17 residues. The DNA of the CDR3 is TGCAGCGTTCGTACAGGGCAGGTATCTGCAACTAATGAAAAACTGTTTTTT. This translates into CSVRTGQVSATNEKLFF.

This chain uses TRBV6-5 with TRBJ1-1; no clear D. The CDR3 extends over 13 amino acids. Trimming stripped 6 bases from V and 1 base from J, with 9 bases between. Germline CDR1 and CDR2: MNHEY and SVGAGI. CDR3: CASRISQNTEAFF. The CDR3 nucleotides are TGTGCCAGCAGGATAAGTCAGAACACTGAAGCTTTCTTT.

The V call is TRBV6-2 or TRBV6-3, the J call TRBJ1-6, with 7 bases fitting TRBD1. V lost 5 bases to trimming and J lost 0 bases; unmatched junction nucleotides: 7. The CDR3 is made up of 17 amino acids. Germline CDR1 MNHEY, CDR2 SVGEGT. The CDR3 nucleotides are TGTGCCAGCAGTGGACAGGAGCTCAGCTCCTATAATTCACCCCTCCACTTT. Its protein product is CASSGQELSSYNSPLHF.

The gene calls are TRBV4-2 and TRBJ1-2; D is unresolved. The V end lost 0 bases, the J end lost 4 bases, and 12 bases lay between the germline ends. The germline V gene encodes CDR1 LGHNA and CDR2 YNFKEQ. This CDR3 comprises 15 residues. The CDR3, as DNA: TGTGCCAGCAGCCAAGATAATGGGCCGACCTATGGCTACACCTTC. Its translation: CASSQDNGPTYGYTF.

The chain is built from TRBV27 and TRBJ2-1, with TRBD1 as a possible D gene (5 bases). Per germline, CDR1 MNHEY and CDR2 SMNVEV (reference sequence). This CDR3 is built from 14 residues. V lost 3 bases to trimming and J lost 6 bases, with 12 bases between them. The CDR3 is CASSFLNRINEQFF. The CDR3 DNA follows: TGTGCCAGCAGTTTTTTGAACAGGATCAATGAGCAGTTCTTC.

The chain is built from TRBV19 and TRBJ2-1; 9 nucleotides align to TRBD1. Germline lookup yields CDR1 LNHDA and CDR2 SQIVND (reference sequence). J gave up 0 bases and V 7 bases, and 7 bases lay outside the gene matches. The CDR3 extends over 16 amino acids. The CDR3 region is CASTVRTGVSYNEQFF. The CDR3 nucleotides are TGTGCCAGTACCGTCCGGACAGGGGTCTCCTACAATGAGCAGTTCTTC. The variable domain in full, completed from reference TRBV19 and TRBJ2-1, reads DGGITQSPKYLFRKEGQNVTLSCEQNLNHDAMYWYRQDPGQGLRLIYYSQIVNDFQKGDIAEGYSVSREKKESFPLTVTSAQKNPTAFYLCASTVRTGVSYNEQFFGPGTRLTVL.

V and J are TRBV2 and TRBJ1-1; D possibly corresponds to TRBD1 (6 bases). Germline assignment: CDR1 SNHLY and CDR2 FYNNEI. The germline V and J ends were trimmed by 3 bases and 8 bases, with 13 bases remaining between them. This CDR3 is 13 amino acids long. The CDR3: CASSDQGPLEAFF. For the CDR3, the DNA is TGTGCCAGCAGTGACCAGGGGCCCTTAGAAGCTTTCTTT.